These T cell receptor beta chains were read from a single sample in a study of blood T cell repertoires in COVID-19. Sequencing was performed with immunoSEQ multiplex PCR; in TCRdb, only in-frame clones are kept and a portion is missing. The sample carries over 150,000 clones, roughly 80% recorded once. The sample comprised peripheral blood. The receptors originated from a woman older than 75 with acute or convalescent COVID-19. Both conserved end residues are part of each CDR3. Each record gives: D gene, V gene, clone size, J gene, CDR3 protein, CDR3 DNA. A D gene is named only where the DNA matches it firmly. The size entry is marked missing in some rows and otherwise reads once, few, many or a size class.

>.|TRBV7-2|.|TRBJ2-1
CASSLASGSGEQFF
TGTGCCAGCAGCTTAGCTTCGGGCAGCGGTGAGCAGTTCTTC
>.|TRBV5-1|few|TRBJ1-1
CASSLEAYQNTEAFF
TGCGCCAGCAGCTTGGAAGCGTATCAGAACACTGAAGCTTTCTTT
>TRBD1|TRBV5-1|few|TRBJ2-5
CASSLQGAGQETQYF
TGCGCCAGCAGCTTGCAGGGGGCGGGACAAGAGACCCAGTACTTC
>TRBD1|TRBV7-9|.|TRBJ1-4
CASSLGAGDRGNEKLFF
TGTGCCAGCAGCTTAGGTGCGGGGGACAGGGGTAATGAAAAACTGTTTTTT
>.|TRBV11-3|.|TRBJ1-1
CASSSTDDGEAFF
TGTGCCAGCAGCTCGACAGACGATGGTGAAGCTTTCTTT
>.|TRBV6-4|.|TRBJ2-1
CASRRIAETYNEQFF
TGTGCCAGCAGACGTATAGCGGAAACCTACAATGAGCAGTTCTTC
>TRBD1|TRBV18|.|TRBJ2-3
CASSPRTGSDTQYF
TGTGCCAGCTCACCGAGGACAGGGAGTGATACGCAGTATTTT
>TRBD1|TRBV3-1/TRBV3-2|.|TRBJ2-7
CASSQDREGGIYEQYF
TGTGCCAGCAGCCAAGATCGCGAAGGGGGCATCTACGAGCAGTACTTC
>TRBD1|TRBV4-1|.|TRBJ1-4
CASSQEHGQGARILREKLFF
TGCGCCAGCAGCCAAGAACACGGACAGGGGGCTCGGATCCTGAGGGAAAAACTGTTTTTT
>TRBD2|TRBV25-1|few|TRBJ2-2
CASTRGTSAVGELFF
TGTGCCAGCACCCGCGGGACTAGCGCGGTCGGGGAGCTGTTTTTT
>.|TRBV7-2|.|TRBJ2-4
CASSLGHRGLRGGIQYF
TGTGCCAGCAGCTTAGGGCACAGGGGACTTCGAGGGGGCATTCAGTACTTC
>.|TRBV4-1|.|TRBJ2-5
CASSLGRGRASQETQYF
TGCGCCAGCAGCCTCGGAAGGGGGAGGGCCTCTCAAGAGACCCAGTACTTC
>.|TRBV27|.|TRBJ1-2
CASSQQRTGNYGYTF
TGTGCCAGCAGTCAACAACGGACGGGAAACTATGGCTACACCTTC
>.|TRBV6-2/TRBV6-3|once|TRBJ2-1
CASSLWQGIDEQFF
TGTGCCAGCAGTTTATGGCAGGGTATCGATGAGCAGTTCTTC
>.|TRBV5-3|.|TRBJ1-2
CARSFRSCYGYTF
TGTGCCAGAAGCTTCAGGTCCTGCTATGGCTACACCTTC
>TRBD1|TRBV5-4|.|TRBJ1-6
CASSFSQGVGSPLHF
TGTGCCAGCAGCTTCTCGCAGGGGGTAGGGTCACCCCTCCACTTT
>.|TRBV16|.|TRBJ1-3
CASSQSEGWISGNTIYF
TGTGCCAGCAGCCAATCCGAGGGCTGGATCTCTGGAAACACCATATATTTT
>TRBD1|TRBV7-6|.|TRBJ2-7
CASSLAGTGGEQYF
TGTGCCAGCAGCTTAGCTGGGACAGGGGGCGAGCAGTACTTC
>.|TRBV7-8|.|TRBJ1-6
CASSWDTDNSPLHF
TGTGCCAGCAGCTGGGACACTGATAATTCACCCCTCCACTTT
>.|TRBV10-2|.|TRBJ2-6
CASSPLGRSGANVLTF
TGCGCCAGCAGCCCTTTGGGGAGATCTGGGGCCAACGTCCTGACTTTC
>.|TRBV7-2|.|TRBJ1-2
CASSTGLGGNYGYTF
TGTGCCAGCAGCACCGGCTTGGGGGGAAACTATGGCTACACCTTC
>.|TRBV7-2|few|TRBJ2-7
CASSLSTGEQYF
TGTGCCAGCAGCTTATCCACCGGCGAGCAGTACTTC
>.|TRBV25-1|once|TRBJ2-3
CASSDPGDTQYF
TGTGCCAGCAGTGACCCAGGAGATACGCAGTATTTT
>.|TRBV4-2|.|TRBJ1-2
CASSQVQRGGGGYTF
TGTGCCAGCAGCCAAGTTCAGCGAGGGGGAGGGGGCTACACCTTC
>.|TRBV5-4|.|TRBJ2-5
CASSLPSVQETQYF
TGTGCCAGCAGCTTGCCGAGTGTCCAAGAGACCCAGTACTTC
>.|TRBV7-8|once|TRBJ2-7
CASTLDQRGYEQYF
TGTGCCAGCACCTTAGATCAACGGGGCTACGAGCAGTACTTC
>.|TRBV3-1/TRBV3-2|.|TRBJ1-2
CASSQDFRVGYTF
TGTGCCAGCAGCCAAGATTTCCGAGTCGGCTACACCTTC
>TRBD2|TRBV30|.|TRBJ2-7
CAWSVGLAGTEQYF
TGTGCCTGGAGTGTAGGACTAGCGGGAACTGAGCAGTACTTC
>.|TRBV6-5|.|TRBJ1-4
CASSYSGHQNEKLFF
TGTGCCAGCAGTTACTCTGGCCATCAAAATGAAAAACTGTTTTTT
>.|TRBV12-3/TRBV12-4|.|TRBJ2-3
CASSYLSRGTQYF
TGTGCCAGCAGTTACTTATCTCGAGGTACGCAGTATTTT
>TRBD1|TRBV9|once|TRBJ1-2
CASSVGAGTGGANYGYTF
TGTGCCAGCAGCGTAGGGGCCGGGACAGGGGGCGCTAACTATGGCTACACCTTC
>.|TRBV27|.|TRBJ1-5
CASSADSHYSNQPQHF
TGTGCCAGCAGTGCGGACAGCCACTATAGCAATCAGCCCCAGCATTTT
>.|TRBV11-2|.|TRBJ2-5
CASSFTDGGETQYF
TGTGCCAGCAGCTTCACTGACGGAGGGGAGACCCAGTACTTC
>.|TRBV3-1/TRBV3-2|once|TRBJ1-5
CASSPAQGNQPQHF
TGTGCCAGCAGCCCAGCCCAGGGGAATCAGCCCCAGCATTTT
>TRBD1|TRBV9|once|TRBJ2-1
CASSVRRSTGGPNEQFF
TGTGCCAGCAGCGTCCGGAGAAGCACAGGGGGCCCCAATGAGCAGTTCTTC
>TRBD1|TRBV24-1|.|TRBJ1-1
CATSGDRGNSEAFF
TGTGCCACCAGTGGAGACAGGGGTAACTCTGAAGCTTTCTTT
>TRBD1|TRBV11-1|.|TRBJ1-1
CASSPWDREAFF
TGTGCCAGCAGCCCCTGGGACAGAGAAGCTTTCTTT
>TRBD2|TRBV7-2|.|TRBJ2-7
CASSKGGLAGTYEQYF
TGTGCCAGCAGCAAGGGGGGACTAGCGGGAACCTACGAGCAGTACTTC
>TRBD1|TRBV5-6|.|TRBJ2-5
CASSRIYRGREETQYF
TGTGCCAGCAGCCGTATTTACAGGGGGCGGGAAGAGACCCAGTACTTC
>TRBD2|TRBV7-8|.|TRBJ2-3
CASSLVGLAGGPRDTQYF
TGTGCCAGCAGCTTAGTGGGACTAGCGGGGGGGCCGAGAGATACGCAGTATTTT
>.|TRBV5-1|.|TRBJ1-2
CASSLEQGNYGYTF
TGCGCCAGCAGCTTGGAACAGGGTAACTATGGCTACACCTTC
>.|TRBV2|.|TRBJ1-5
CASSALSQPQHF
TGTGCCAGCAGTGCTTTGAGTCAGCCCCAGCATTTT
>.|TRBV11-2|.|TRBJ2-7
CASSLDLVLGGAYEQYF
TGTGCCAGCAGCTTAGATCTAGTCCTCGGAGGAGCTTACGAGCAGTACTTC
>.|TRBV6-5|once|TRBJ1-5
CASSYKSGPQHF
TGTGCCAGCAGTTACAAATCGGGGCCCCAGCATTTT
>TRBD1|TRBV4-2|many|TRBJ1-2
CASSQVTGTGYGYTF
TGTGCCAGCAGCCAAGTAACCGGGACAGGGTACGGCTACACCTTC
>.|TRBV7-9|.|TRBJ1-2
CASSLGVQAGANYGYTF
TGTGCCAGCAGCTTAGGAGTCCAGGCAGGGGCAAACTATGGCTACACCTTC
>.|TRBV5-1|.|TRBJ1-1
CASSLRWNTEAFF
TGCGCCAGCAGCTTGCGGTGGAACACTGAAGCTTTCTTT
>TRBD2|TRBV11-1|.|TRBJ2-7
CASSLVAGRAEQYF
TGTGCCAGCAGCTTAGTAGCGGGCAGGGCCGAGCAGTACTTC
>.|TRBV5-1|.|TRBJ2-3
CASSFSDRPTDTQYF
TGCGCCAGCAGCTTTTCCGACAGACCCACAGATACGCAGTATTTT
>.|TRBV29-1|.|TRBJ1-1
CSALGRRPNTEAFF
TGCAGCGCCCTAGGGAGGAGACCGAACACTGAAGCTTTCTTT
>TRBD2|TRBV30|.|TRBJ2-7
CAWSHNPGLAGGKTYEQYF
TGTGCCTGGAGCCACAATCCGGGACTAGCGGGGGGAAAAACCTACGAGCAGTACTTC
>.|TRBV7-8|.|TRBJ2-7
CASSLWGDSSYEQYF
TGTGCCAGCAGCTTATGGGGGGATAGCTCCTACGAGCAGTACTTC
>.|TRBV5-1|.|TRBJ1-1
CASTSQGDTEAFF
TGCGCCAGCACATCACAGGGAGACACTGAAGCTTTCTTT
>TRBD1|TRBV28|few|TRBJ1-2
CASLTGSIQLYGYTF
TGTGCCAGTTTGACAGGGAGTATCCAACTATATGGCTACACCTTC
>TRBD2|TRBV5-1|.|TRBJ2-3
CASSPIAGYTQYF
TGCGCCAGCAGCCCGATAGCGGGATATACGCAGTATTTT
>TRBD2|TRBV2|.|TRBJ2-3
CASRPGWTSGSTDTQYF
TGTGCCAGCAGGCCGGGCTGGACTAGCGGTAGCACAGATACGCAGTATTTT
>TRBD1|TRBV30|.|TRBJ1-2
CAIRDRGSWGYTF
TGTGCCATCCGGGACAGGGGGTCTTGGGGCTACACCTTC
>TRBD2|TRBV5-8|.|TRBJ2-7
CASSLSQGPGGSYEQYF
TGTGCCAGCAGCTTGTCCCAAGGGCCGGGAGGGAGCTACGAGCAGTACTTC
>.|TRBV3-1/TRBV3-2|.|TRBJ2-1
CASSQPGRYEQFF
TGTGCCAGCAGCCAACCAGGAAGGTATGAGCAGTTCTTC